Shown below are 12 T cell receptor beta chains from a single sample sequenced in a study of T-cell reconstitution after alpha-beta-depleted transplantation in children. Unique molecular identifiers were incorporated into the prepared TCRbeta library. TCRdb re-analysed the PCR reads in MiXCR, keeping a single row per CDR3 protein. The sample holds about 600,000 distinct CDR3 sequences; 10% to 15% are singletons and the top ten take about 2.2%. The material sequenced was PBMCs, mostly from graft donor cells, taken 360 days after TCRalphabeta/CD19-depleted stem cell transplant. All receptors come from a male patient younger than 18 who had a stem cell transplant for acute myeloid leukemia, so the T cells may come from the graft donor.

V is TRBV11-2 and J is TRBJ2-1; TRBD2 matches at 10 bases. This CDR3 has 18 amino acids. After removal of 2 bases from V and 6 bases from J, the junction contained 13 bases not matched to a gene. The germline V gene encodes CDR1 SGHAT and CDR2 FQNNGV. The CDR3 is CASSLKLAGVLVFNEQFF. The DNA for the CDR3 is TGTGCCAGCAGCTTAAAGCTAGCGGGAGTACTCGTGTTCAATGAGCAGTTCTTC.

This clonotype came up a few times. This sequence joins TRBV20-1 and TRBJ1-5; D is undetermined. Trimming removed 4 bases at V and 0 bases at J, with 13 bases between. The germline V gene encodes CDR1 DFQATT and CDR2 SNEGSKA (reference sequence). The length of the CDR3 is 15 residues. In nucleotides, the CDR3 is TGCAGTGCTACCCCCCACCTTTATAGCAATCAGCCCCAGCATTTT. Translated, it gives CSATPHLYSNQPQHF.

The chain recombines TRBV5-6 with TRBJ2-1, with D tentatively TRBD1 or TRBD2 (5 bases each). The V and J ends lost 1 base and 8 bases respectively, with 10 bases between them. Germline-derived CDR1 and CDR2 are SGHDT and YYEEEE. The CDR3 extends over 13 amino acids. CDR3 DNA sequence: TGTGCCAGCAGCTTGCGGGACCAATATGAGCAGTTCTTC. Its protein is CASSLRDQYEQFF.

CDR3 sequence reads: CASSRTQGSTGELFF. CDR3 in DNA: TGTGCCAGCAGTCGCACCCAGGGGTCGACCGGGGAGCTGTTTTTT. V is TRBV28 and J is TRBJ2-2; TRBD1 is a possible D gene (6 bases). The CDR3 has 15 residues. Germline values: CDR1 MDHEN, CDR2 SYDVKM. Trimming shortened V by 5 bases and J by 5 bases, and 15 bases separated the two germline ends.

This clonotype has only a few counts. This chain connects TRBV7-8 to TRBJ2-5, with D tentatively TRBD2 (6 bases). With 3 bases removed from V and 5 bases from J, the gap between germline ends came to 13 bases. The CDR3 extends over 14 amino acids. Germline lookup yields CDR1 SGHVS and CDR2 FQNEAQ. CDR3 loop: CASSFRRGTETQYF. The CDR3 region has the DNA TGTGCCAGCAGCTTCAGGCGGGGCACGGAGACCCAGTACTTC.

This clonotype came up a few times. V and J are TRBV5-1 and TRBJ2-4, with TRBD2 matching over 11 bases. CDR1 SGHRS and CDR2 YFSETQ come from the germline V gene. V dropped 4 bases and J dropped 6; count of bases not matched to a gene: 27. This CDR3 comprises 22 residues. The CDR3 is CASSDTKPGLADSGGPRNIQYF. CDR3 nucleotide sequence: TGCGCCAGCAGCGATACGAAGCCGGGACTAGCGGATTCAGGTGGGCCCCGAAACATTCAGTACTTC.

This clonotype was counted at least ten times. V usage is TRBV5-6 and J usage is TRBJ2-4; perhaps TRBD2 as D (6 bases). The germline gives CDR1 SGHDT, CDR2 YYEEEE. V gave up 1 base and J gave up 3 bases, with 11 bases separating them. The CDR3 consists of 15 residues. This CDR3 is CASSLRGWGKNIQYF. CDR3 DNA sequence: TGTGCCAGCAGCTTGCGGGGGTGGGGCAAAAACATTCAGTACTTC.

This clonotype showed up just a few times. The chain joins TRBV12-3 or TRBV12-4 to TRBJ2-4, with a possible D match to TRBD1 (5 bases). V lost 7 bases, J lost 7 bases, and 8 bases lay in between. The CDR3 has 11 amino acids. Written as DNA, the CDR3 is TGTGCCAGCACCGCAGGGAACATTCAGTACTTC. This sequence encodes CASTAGNIQYF.

CDR3 loop: CASGLVRGSRTDTQYF. CDR3 sequence (DNA): TGTGCTAGTGGTTTGGTGAGAGGCAGTCGCACAGATACGCAGTATTTT. The chain links TRBV12-5 to TRBJ2-3, with unresolved D. Germline CDR1 is LGHNT and CDR2 is FRNRAP. This CDR3 region has 16 residues. With 0 bases removed from V and 1 base from J, the gap between germline ends came to 11 bases.

This clonotype was seen only a few times. This CDR3 is CASSDRGPDTQYF. The CDR3 DNA sequence: TGTGCCAGCAGCGACAGGGGGCCCGATACGCAGTATTTT. J is TRBJ2-3 and V is TRBV28; 10 nucleotides match TRBD1. The germline gives CDR1 MDHEN, CDR2 SYDVKM. V was clipped by 6 bases and J by 6 bases; unmatched bases: 3. There are 13 residues in the CDR3.

V and J are TRBV10-2 and TRBJ2-1; D is undetermined. CDR3 length: 11 residues. Trimming removed 6 bases from V and 8 bases from J, with 8 bases in between. Looked up from germline, CDR1 is WSHSY and CDR2 is SAAADI. In DNA, the CDR3 is TGCGCCAGCAGGGCACCCTATGAGCAGTTCTTC. It codes for CASRAPYEQFF.

This sequence joins TRBV6-5 and TRBJ2-5; D is unclear. V was pared by 4 bases and J by 12 bases, with 15 bases between. The germline V gene encodes CDR1 MNHEY and CDR2 SVGAGI. The CDR3 length is 12 residues. CDR3 residues: CASSFNGPEKYF. In nucleotides, the CDR3 is TGTGCCAGCAGTTTCAACGGGCCGGAGAAGTACTTC.